These 6 T cell receptor beta chains came from one sample sequenced in a study of T cell clones after liver transplantation. Sequenced by immunoSEQ multiplex PCR; TCRdb stores in-frame clones only, minus some. The sample holds under 90,000 clones; about 80% are singletons and the top ten take about 0.6%. Sequenced material: CD4+ T cells from blood, taken before liver transplant. These receptors originate from a human donor who received a liver transplant.

The gene calls are TRBV5-6 and TRBJ1-2; D gene ambiguous. The CDR3 is made up of 14 amino acids. Between the trimmed V and J ends, which lost 4 bases and 2 bases, there was a span of 12 bases. Germline V gene sequence: CDR1 SGHDT, CDR2 YYEEEE. The CDR3 here is CASSRQSWNYGYTF. CDR3 DNA sequence: TGTGCCAGCAGCCGCCAATCCTGGAACTATGGCTACACCTTC.

This chain joins TRBV28 and TRBJ1-4; D unresolved. The germline CDR1 and CDR2 sequences are MDHEN and SYDVKM. The CDR3 spans 16 residues. V was shortened by 3 bases and J by 0 bases, with 11 bases between the two germline ends. CDR3 coding DNA: TGTGCCAGCAGTTTTGCGGACGGCTCAACTAATGAAAAACTGTTTTTT. It yields the protein CASSFADGSTNEKLFF.

Only one count was recorded for this clone. The CDR3 coding sequence is TGCGCCAGCAGCTTGGCCGCCAGGGCGCTCTCCTACGAGCAGTACTTC. Translated: CASSLAARALSYEQYF. V usage is TRBV5-1 and J usage is TRBJ2-7; tentative D call: TRBD1 (5 bases). Germline CDR1 reads SGHRS; CDR2 reads YFSETQ. The CDR3 loop spans 16 amino acids. The V end lost 0 bases, the J end lost 0 bases, and 13 bases lay between the germline ends.

This chain links TRBV5-8 with TRBJ1-2, with D perhaps matching TRBD1 (5 bases). CDR1 is SGHTS, CDR2 YDEGEE, per germline. The CDR3 contains 14 residues. Trimming removed 0 bases from V and 3 bases from J, with 9 bases in between. DNA for the CDR3: TGTGCCAGCAGCTTGGTAGGGACGGACTATGGCTACACCTTC. Protein sequence: CASSLVGTDYGYTF.

This clone turned up a few times. This rearrangement joins TRBV7-8 to TRBJ1-4, with D possibly matching TRBD1 (5 bases). The germline V gene encodes CDR1 SGHVS and CDR2 FQNEAQ. This CDR3 is 16 amino acids long. Trimming took off 6 bases at V and 6 bases at J, with 20 bases between the two ends. This chain's CDR3 is CASRNSGAPSDEKLFF. CDR3 nucleotide sequence: TGTGCCAGCAGAAACTCCGGGGCTCCCTCGGATGAAAAACTGTTTTTT.

V gene TRBV28 combines with J gene TRBJ1-1, with D unclear. This CDR3 is built from 12 residues. Trimming took 2 bases from V and 10 from J, leaving 11 bases between them. CDR1 MDHEN and CDR2 SYDVKM come from the germline V gene. CDR3 sequence: CASSLADRGAFF. The CDR3 bases are TGTGCCAGCAGTTTAGCTGACCGGGGAGCTTTCTTT.